The clone carrying this T cell receptor beta chain was seen repeatedly, ten times or more. Its antigen is unidentified. For TCRbeta, the library was prepared with unique molecular identifiers. One entry per CDR3 protein, called by TCRdb with MiXCR from the PCR reads. The sample has roughly 70,000 distinct CDR3 sequences, around 4.7% seen once. This sample is drawn from a study of T-cell reconstitution after alpha-beta-depleted transplantation in children. Notes on the study in general: The authors attributed T-cell counts and diversity one year after transplant mostly to newly produced T cells. Recipient T cells and thymic progenitors that survived were the source of the high TCRbeta diversity seen at day 60 in some patients. About two months after transplant, alpha-beta T cells reportedly came from several hundred expanded graft clones.

The CDR3 is 14 residues long. Germline CDR1 reads SEHNR; CDR2 reads FQNEAQ (reference sequence). The ends lost 2 bases at V and 5 bases at J; junction bases unmatched: 4. This specimen was PBMCs, mostly from graft donor cells, taken 180 days after TCRalphabeta/CD19-depleted stem cell transplant. This chain joins TRBV7-9 and TRBJ2-5; 8 nucleotides line up with TRBD2. This receptor was obtained from a boy younger than two who had a stem cell transplant for acute myeloid leukemia, so the T cells may come from the graft donor. As DNA, the CDR3 is TGTGCCAGCAGCTTACGGACTAGCCAGGAGACCCAGTACTTC. Translating gives CASSLRTSQETQYF.